The next 8 T cell receptor beta chains were all read from a single sample in a study of cytotoxic CD8 clonotypes in ibrutinib-treated CLL. TCRdb's copy holds only in-frame clones and misses some; the assay was immunoSEQ multiplex PCR. The sample lists approximately 91,000 clones, about 85% occurring once. Here the sequenced sample was PBMCs, taken after 12 months of ibrutinib treatment. These TCRs come from a human donor with chronic lymphocytic leukemia.

J is TRBJ2-3 and V is TRBV30; D gene uncertain. The CDR3 consists of 14 residues. Trimming cost V 4 bases and J 1 base, with 12 bases left between them. Per germline, CDR1 GTSNPN and CDR2 SVGIG (reference sequence). CDR3 in amino acids: CAWTLGWGTDTQYF. The CDR3 nucleotides are TGTGCCTGGACCCTGGGGTGGGGCACAGATACGCAGTATTTT.

DNA for the CDR3: TGTGCCTGGAGTGTAGGGACGACAGTTAGCGAGCAGTACTTC. It translates to CAWSVGTTVSEQYF. The gene calls are TRBV30 and TRBJ2-7; D could derive from TRBD1 or TRBD2 (5 bases each). Trimming took 0 bases from V and 6 from J, leaving 15 bases between them. Germline V gives CDR1 GTSNPN, CDR2 SVGIG (reference sequence). The CDR3 loop spans 14 amino acids. The full variable domain, in which reference TRBV30 and TRBJ2-7 provide the parts outside the CDR3, is SQTIHQWPATLVQPVGSPLSLECTVEGTSNPNLYWYRQAAGRGLQLLFYSVGIGQISSEVPQNLSASRPQDRQFILSSKKLLLSDSGFYLCAWSVGTTVSEQYFGPGTRLTVT.

This clone appeared a few times. The chain recombines TRBV7-3 with TRBJ2-1, with D perhaps TRBD1 (6 bases). Germline V gene lookup returns CDR1 SGHTA and CDR2 FQGTGA. The V gene lost 5 bases and the J gene lost 7 bases, with 12 bases spanning the gap. The CDR3 extends over 13 amino acids. CDR3 amino acids: CASSLGAENEQFF. CDR3 coding DNA: TGTGCCAGCAGCCTGGGGGCGGAAAATGAGCAGTTCTTC.

The chain employs TRBV29-1 and TRBJ2-1; D possibly uses TRBD1 or TRBD2 (6 bases each). V dropped 4 bases and J dropped 9 bases, with 7 bases sitting between them. CDR3 size: 10 residues. Per the germline V gene, CDR1 is SQVTM and CDR2 is ANQGSEA. The CDR3 is CSVAGAEQFF. DNA of the CDR3: TGCAGCGTTGCGGGGGCTGAGCAGTTCTTC.

The gene calls are TRBV30 and TRBJ2-5; D is undetermined. Germline values: CDR1 GTSNPN, CDR2 SVGIG (reference sequence). Trimming stripped 3 bases from V and 1 base from J, with 9 bases between. This CDR3 spans 13 amino acids. CDR3: CAWSGGLQETQYF. DNA of the CDR3: TGTGCCTGGAGCGGTGGGCTCCAAGAGACCCAGTACTTC. The full variable domain, its missing parts supplied by reference TRBV30 and TRBJ2-5, is SQTIHQWPATLVQPVGSPLSLECTVEGTSNPNLYWYRQAAGRGLQLLFYSVGIGQISSEVPQNLSASRPQDRQFILSSKKLLLSDSGFYLCAWSGGLQETQYFGPGTRLLVL.

This clone occurred once. The rearrangement uses TRBV4-3 and TRBJ1-2; D gene ambiguous. V was pared by 2 bases and J by 5 bases, with 15 bases between. Germline loops: CDR1 LGHNA, CDR2 YSLEER. The CDR3 is made up of 15 amino acids. The CDR3 nucleotides read TGCGCCAGCAGCCAATGGAAGCAGGCCGGGTATGGCTACACCTTC. Its translation is CASSQWKQAGYGYTF.

The CDR3 sequence: CASSLWVAGRNEQFF. The DNA for the CDR3 is TGTGCCAGCAGCTTATGGGTAGCGGGAAGGAATGAGCAGTTCTTC. This chain uses TRBV7-3 with TRBJ2-1; 8 positions agree with TRBD2. Germline trimming cut 2 bases from V and 7 bases from J; bases unmatched to any gene: 7. This CDR3 has 15 residues. Germline-derived CDR1 and CDR2 are SGHTA and FQGTGA. Combining the CDR3 with reference TRBV7-3 and TRBJ2-1 gives the whole variable domain GAGVSQTPSNKVTEKGKYVELRCDPISGHTALYWYRQSLGQGPEFLIYFQGTGAADDSGLPNDRFFAVRPEGSVSTLKIQRTERGDSAVYLCASSLWVAGRNEQFFGPGTRLTVL.

This rearrangement joins TRBV7-9 to TRBJ2-2, with a weak D call TRBD2 (5 bases). CDR3 length: 13 amino acids. Germline lookup yields CDR1 SEHNR and CDR2 FQNEAQ (reference sequence). V was shortened by 2 bases and J by 11 bases, with 12 bases between the two germline ends. The CDR3 sequence: CASSLSGIRELFF. For the CDR3, the DNA is TGTGCCAGCAGCTTATCGGGGATTCGAGAGCTGTTTTTT.